The sequence of this TCR beta chain was determined in a study of control samples from healthy donors and cancer patients. Using immunoSEQ multiplex PCR, the repertoire was profiled, and TCRdb retains in-frame clones only, with some absent. The table records tens of thousands of clones, under 90% of them present only once. This sequence originates from a man aged 50-60 years in good health. The sequencing input was blood.

The CDR3 loop is CASSLGRSEQFF. As DNA, the CDR3 is TGTGCCAGCAGCTTGGGACGAAGTGAGCAGTTCTTC. The chain carries TRBV7-6 and TRBJ2-1; D may match TRBD1 or TRBD2 (5 bases each). The V gene's germline CDR1 is SGHVS and CDR2 FNYEAQ. The CDR3 totals 12 residues. With 3 bases removed from V and 9 bases from J, the gap between germline ends came to 9 bases.